The 27 T cell receptor beta chains given below trace back to one sample, sequenced in a study of vaccination effects on CD4 cells after COVID-19. These receptors have no identified antigens. ViraFEST expansion of antigen-specific CD4+ T cells with viral peptide pools preceded sequencing. At the end of about 10 days of culture, CD4+ T cells were isolated. Nucleocapsid antibodies were negative in the vaccine recipients, who had never had SARS-CoV-2 infection. This table comes from immunoSEQ multiplex PCR, and its TCRdb copy is limited to in-frame clones, with some not included. This table has roughly 50,000 clones, more than 75% appearing once. Sequences were derived from CD4+ T cells from PBMCs cultured with HCoV-OC43 spike peptides, sampled before COVID-19 vaccination. Subset of the sample: HCoV-OC43 spike overlapping peptide pool stimulation. These receptors were taken from a human donor who received a COVID-19 vaccine.

This chain uses TRBV5-1 with TRBJ2-2, with D possibly TRBD1 on 6 matching bases. The CDR3 runs to 15 residues. Trimming removed 7 bases from V and 1 base from J, with 14 bases in between. The V gene's germline CDR1 is SGHRS and CDR2 YFSETQ. As DNA, the CDR3 is TGCGCCAGCGGAAAGGGACAACAGAACACCGGGGAGCTGTTTTTT. This gives the protein CASGKGQQNTGELFF.

The chain employs TRBV2 and TRBJ2-5, with 10 nucleotides matching TRBD2. CDR1 and CDR2 (germline): SNHLY, FYNNEI. V gave up 6 bases and J gave up 4 bases; unmatched junction bases: 8. The CDR3 spans 15 residues. CDR3 sequence reads: CASRDTGTSVETQYF. Written as DNA, the CDR3 is TGTGCCAGCAGAGATACCGGGACTAGCGTAGAGACCCAGTACTTC.

In DNA, the CDR3 is TGTGCCAGCAGTTTACAGGGGTTCAATCAGCCCCAGCATTTT. Amino acids: CASSLQGFNQPQHF. This chain connects TRBV6-5 to TRBJ1-5, with 7 bases fitting TRBD1. Germline CDR1 and CDR2: MNHEY and SVGAGI. The CDR3 consists of 14 residues. The V segment lost 4 bases and the J segment 3 bases; nucleotides outside the gene matches: 3.

The genes are TRBV12-3 or TRBV12-4 and TRBJ1-5, with TRBD1 as a possible D gene (5 bases). Trimming took off 5 bases at V and 7 bases at J, with 9 bases between the two ends. The CDR3 has 12 amino acids. Written as DNA, the CDR3 is TGTGCCAGCAGTGGGGACGGCCAGCCCCAGCATTTT. Translation gives CASSGDGQPQHF.

The rearrangement joins TRBV24-1 to TRBJ2-5, with 9 bases fitting TRBD1. Per the germline V gene, CDR1 is KGHDR and CDR2 is SFDVKD. The CDR3 totals 15 residues. The J segment lost 4 bases and the V segment lost 4 bases, leaving 6 bases of the junction unmatched. In nucleotides, the CDR3 is TGTGCCACCAGTGAACAAGACAGGGGGAGAGAGACCCAGTACTTC. Translation: CATSEQDRGRETQYF.

The chain recombines TRBV2 with TRBJ1-4; 8 bases line up with TRBD1. Germline CDR1 is SNHLY and CDR2 is FYNNEI. There are 13 residues in the CDR3. The CDR3 protein is CASGDRLDEKLFF. The CDR3 DNA reads as TGTGCTAGTGGGGACAGGCTCGATGAAAAACTGTTTTTT.

This clone showed up just a few times. CDR3: CASSVIALGLMNTEAFF. CDR3 coding DNA: TGTGCCAGCAGTGTAATCGCTTTAGGTCTAATGAACACTGAAGCTTTCTTT. This chain connects TRBV2 to TRBJ1-1; D unclear. From germline, CDR1 is SNHLY and CDR2 FYNNEI. Between the trimmed V and J ends, which lost 4 bases and 0 bases, there was a span of 18 bases. This CDR3 has 17 amino acids.

This chain connects TRBV6-5 to TRBJ1-2, with a tentative D call TRBD1 (5 bases). There are 15 residues in the CDR3. The germline gives CDR1 MNHEY, CDR2 SVGAGI. V was clipped by 2 bases and J by 0 bases, with 10 bases between them. In nucleotides, the CDR3 is TGTGCCAGCAGTTACGGAGGGGCAGCTAACTATGGCTACACCTTC. It yields the protein CASSYGGAANYGYTF.

The genes are TRBV10-3 and TRBJ2-3; 8 bases are shared with TRBD1. This CDR3 has 15 residues. V shed 4 bases and J 6 bases; nucleotides not matched to a gene: 9. Per the germline V gene, CDR1 is ENHRY and CDR2 is SYGVKD. The CDR3 DNA follows: TGTGCCATCAGTGGCCCAGGGGGCCCCGGGGATACGCAGTATTTT. It translates to CAISGPGGPGDTQYF.

This clone has just one count. The chain recombines TRBV9 with TRBJ2-5, with a tentative D call TRBD2 (6 bases). The CDR3 sequence is 16 residues long. Germline V gene data show CDR1 as SGDLS and CDR2 as YYNGEE. V was clipped by 3 bases and J by 1 base, with 16 bases between them. CDR3 amino acids: CASSETSGDLQETQYF. CDR3 DNA: TGTGCCAGCAGCGAAACCTCGGGGGATCTCCAAGAGACCCAGTACTTC.

About this clone: This sample includes further DNA sequences coding for the same CDR3. The V and J genes are TRBV24-1 and TRBJ1-5; D is uncertain. Per germline, CDR1 KGHDR and CDR2 SFDVKD. The CDR3 contains 12 residues. V lost 3 bases to trimming and J lost 3 bases, with 2 bases between them. The CDR3 loop is CATSDPNQPQHF. The DNA of the CDR3 is TGTGCCACCAGTGATCCCAATCAGCCCCAGCATTTT.

The sample holds a few counts of this clone. The chain combines TRBV7-3 with TRBJ2-7; D assignment may be TRBD1 or TRBD2 (5 bases each). Germline CDR1 reads SGHTA; CDR2 reads FQGTGA. Trimming pared 5 bases from V and 0 bases from J, leaving 14 bases between. The CDR3 loop spans 15 amino acids. This CDR3 is CASSPGTGTSYEQYV. The CDR3 DNA reads as TGTGCCAGCAGCCCCGGGACGGGGACCTCCTACGAGCAGTACGTC.

The CDR3 region is CASSQRLAGGPAVETQYF. DNA of the CDR3: TGTGCCAGCAGCCAACGACTAGCGGGGGGGCCGGCGGTTGAGACCCAGTACTTC. This chain joins TRBV14 and TRBJ2-5, with 14 bases lining up with TRBD2. Germline V gene sequence: CDR1 SGHDN, CDR2 FVKESK. This CDR3 has 18 amino acids. The J segment lost 5 bases and the V segment lost 2 bases, leaving 10 bases of the junction unmatched.

The genes are TRBV14 and TRBJ2-3; 7 bases match TRBD2. This CDR3 is 13 amino acids long. Losses at the gene ends were 4 bases for V and 8 bases for J; bases not matched to a gene: 6. Germline loops: CDR1 SGHDN, CDR2 FVKESK. The DNA for the CDR3 is TGTGCCAGCAGCCTAGAAGGGAGGGGTACGCAGTATTTT. Protein sequence: CASSLEGRGTQYF.

V and J are TRBV6-1 and TRBJ2-7; 7 bases are shared with TRBD1. CDR1 is MNHNS and CDR2 is SASEGT in the germline V gene. The CDR3 consists of 16 residues. V lost 3 bases to trimming and J lost 6 bases; unmatched junction nucleotides: 14. The DNA for the CDR3 is TGTGCCAGCAGTGATAAACCCCCCGGACAGGCGGGCGAGCAGTACGTC. It specifies CASSDKPPGQAGEQYV.

The rearrangement uses TRBV5-8 and TRBJ2-7; no definite D call. V lost 3 bases and J 2 bases, leaving 6 bases between the germline ends. This CDR3 is built from 12 residues. From germline, CDR1 is SGHTS and CDR2 YDEGEE. The chain's CDR3 is CASSSKPYEQYV. The CDR3 DNA sequence: TGTGCCAGCAGCTCCAAGCCCTACGAGCAGTACGTC.

This clone turned up a few times. The chain employs TRBV5-5 and TRBJ2-2, with 8 bases lining up with TRBD2. V gave up 4 bases and J gave up 3 bases; unmatched junction bases: 5. Germline values: CDR1 SGHKS, CDR2 YYEKEE (reference sequence). CDR3 size: 15 residues. CDR3 protein: CASSPRGADTGELFF. The CDR3 bases are TGTGCCAGCAGCCCGCGGGGGGCGGACACCGGGGAGCTGTTTTTT.

CDR3 region: CASSPSGFSSPLHF. Written as DNA, the CDR3 is TGTGCCAGCAGCCCGTCAGGGTTCTCTTCACCCCTCCACTTT. The chain recombines TRBV5-6 with TRBJ1-6, with a possible D match to TRBD1 (5 bases). Trimming removed 4 bases at V and 9 bases at J, with 14 bases between. The CDR3 runs 14 residues. In germline, CDR1 is SGHDT, CDR2 YYEEEE.

The chain uses TRBV2 and TRBJ2-5, with D possibly being TRBD2 (6 bases). The CDR3 consists of 14 residues. CDR1 and CDR2 (germline): SNHLY, FYNNEI. The ends were cut back, 7 bases at V and 4 bases at J, with 16 bases in the middle. CDR3 sequence (DNA): TGTGCCAGCAAGGAGGGGTTTTCCACAGAGACCCAGTACTTC. Amino acid sequence: CASKEGFSTETQYF.

The rearrangement uses TRBV4-1 and TRBJ2-2; the D gene is possibly TRBD1 (6 bases). The CDR3 totals 14 residues. Germline loops: CDR1 MGHRA, CDR2 YSYEKL. V gave up 4 bases and J gave up 2 bases, with 8 bases separating them. CDR3 amino acids: CASSLRGNTGELFF. CDR3 in DNA: TGCGCCAGCAGCCTCAGGGGAAACACCGGGGAGCTGTTTTTT.

The rearrangement joins TRBV5-6 to TRBJ2-1; no definite D call. This CDR3 is 11 amino acids long. Germline V gene sequence: CDR1 SGHDT, CDR2 YYEEEE. Trimming removed 4 bases from V and 6 bases from J, with 5 bases in between. The CDR3 loop reads CASSVRNEQFF. CDR3 DNA sequence: TGTGCCAGCAGCGTACGCAATGAGCAGTTCTTC. The whole variable domain, remainder taken from reference TRBV5-6 and TRBJ2-1, is DAGVTQSPTHLIKTRGQQVTLRCSPKSGHDTVSWYQQALGQGPQFIFQYYEEEERQRGNFPDRFSGHQFPNYSSELNVNALLLGDSALYLCASSVRNEQFFGPGTRLTVL.

The V gene is TRBV9, the J gene TRBJ2-5, with D uncertain. This CDR3 has 13 residues. Trimming shortened V by 3 bases and J by 7 bases, and 13 bases separated the two germline ends. The germline gives CDR1 SGDLS, CDR2 YYNGEE. In DNA form, the CDR3 reads TGTGCCAGCAGCGAGAAGGGAAGAGGGACCCAGTACTTC. Translated, it gives CASSEKGRGTQYF.

Here the CDR3 reads CASSRDRAYEQFF. For the CDR3, the DNA is TGTGCCAGCAGCCGGGACAGGGCATATGAGCAGTTCTTC. The rearrangement joins TRBV3-1 (or the pseudogene TRBV3-2) to TRBJ2-1; TRBD1 matches 9 bases. The ends lost 4 bases at V and 8 bases at J; junction bases unmatched: 3. The germline CDR1 and CDR2 sequences are LGHDT and YNNKEL (reference sequence). This CDR3 spans 13 amino acids.

This clone was found once. This rearrangement joins TRBV7-2 to TRBJ2-1, with 7 bases lining up with TRBD1. After removal of 5 bases from V and 3 bases from J, the junction contained 7 bases not matched to a gene. Germline assignment: CDR1 SGHTA and CDR2 FQGNSA. The CDR3 spans 15 residues. CDR3 in amino acids: CASSTGTAFYNEQFF. Here the CDR3 DNA reads TGTGCCAGCAGCACCGGGACAGCCTTCTACAATGAGCAGTTCTTC.

The chain recombines TRBV18 with TRBJ1-3; D remains unclear. CDR3 length: 16 residues. The germline V gene encodes CDR1 KGHSH and CDR2 LQKENI. V shed 1 base and J shed 3 bases, with 13 bases lying between them. The CDR3, as DNA: TGTGCCAGCTCACCACAATCCCCCCCGAATGGAAACACCATATATTTT. Translation: CASSPQSPPNGNTIYF.

The chain employs TRBV30 and TRBJ1-5; D remains ambiguous. V lost 3 bases to trimming and J lost 5 bases, with 11 bases between them. The CDR3 runs to 13 residues. Germline CDR1 and CDR2: GTSNPN and SVGIG (reference sequence). In DNA, the CDR3 is TGTGCCTGGAGGGGCAAGGGAGATCAGCCCCAGCATTTT. Translated: CAWRGKGDQPQHF.

The V gene is TRBV5-4, the J gene TRBJ1-3; no clear D gene. V lost 4 bases and J 0 bases, leaving 14 bases between the germline ends. CDR1 is SGHNT, CDR2 YYREEE, per germline (reference sequence). The CDR3 extends over 16 amino acids. CDR3 coding DNA: TGTGCCAGCAGCCCCTTCGGCAGTAGCTCTGGAAACACCATATATTTT. Translating gives CASSPFGSSSGNTIYF.